The source of this T cell receptor (beta chain) is a study of circulating and synovial CD4+ cells in juvenile arthritis. General observations from the study: Bulk blood CD4 repertoires were more diverse than these. Compared with bulk blood, circulating pathogenic-like lymphocytes shared substantially more CDR3 sequences with synovial T cells.

Generated by immunoSEQ multiplex PCR, the TCRdb table keeps only in-frame clones and is missing some. The profile shows tens of thousands of clones, nearly 97% of them singletons. CDR1 and CDR2 from the germline V gene are LNHDA and SQIVND (reference sequence). Trimming cost V 4 bases and J 0 bases, with 25 bases left between them. The CDR3 length is 20 residues. A note on this clone: As yet, its antigen is unknown.

The chain has TRBV19 and TRBJ1-5; D may be TRBD1 (6 bases). The sample comprised CD4+ T cells from blood. The receptor's source is a human donor with juvenile idiopathic arthritis. CDR3 sequence: CASSKTGTLYEPYSNQPQHF. CDR3 coding DNA: TGTGCCAGTAGTAAGACAGGAACTCTATACGAACCCTATAGCAATCAGCCCCAGCATTTT.